This TCR beta chain was observed in a study of metastatic and nonmetastatic thyroid tumors. This CDR3 has 11 residues. V was pared by 1 base and J by 3 bases, with 1 base between. Germline values: CDR1 MNHNS, CDR2 SASEGT. Points from the study as a whole: Significantly higher TCR beta diversity was reportedly seen in malignant thyroid tumors than benign nodules, in blood and tumor.

Per the original data handling: Researchers built a distant-metastasis classifier for papillary thyroid cancer that drew on CDR3 differences across clinicopathological groups. MiXCR re-clonotyped the PCR reads for TCRdb. These V and J calls are TCRdb output, not the study's own analysis. The sample holds over 10,000 clones, 25% to 30% seen once. The entire patient cohort was treatment-naive prior to thyroid surgery. This clone is categorized as medium-sized. Its antigen is unknown. Other DNA sequences of this sample code for an identical CDR3. The sequenced sample was tumor tissue. The rearrangement joins TRBV6-1 to TRBJ2-7; D is unresolved. The clonotype comes from a female donor with papillary thyroid cancer or a benign thyroid nodule (not recorded which). Some clones in this sample may be carry-over from other donors' samples. Here the CDR3 DNA reads TGTGCCAGCAGTGAAGGCTACGAGCAGTACTTC. The encoded protein is CASSEGYEQYF.